This TCR beta chain was captured in a study of metastatic and nonmetastatic thyroid tumors. Study-level information: Thyroid patients, malignant and benign, had repertoires compared across blood and tumor or nodule tissue.

Study-wide results and caveats: TCR beta diversity was reportedly significantly higher in malignant thyroid tumors than benign nodules, in blood and tumor.

There are 13 residues in the CDR3. The germline V and J ends were trimmed by 6 bases and 0 bases, with 12 bases remaining between them. Germline CDR1 is DFQATT and CDR2 is SNEGSKA (reference sequence). About this clone itself: Its antigen is as yet unknown.

Nobody among the patients had been given any treatment before thyroid surgery. Original data processing: For papillary thyroid cancer, a distant-metastasis classifier was constructed from CDR3 differences observed across clinicopathological groups. MiXCR was used by TCRdb to re-call the PCR reads. The V and J calls here are based on TCRdb, not the publication. The sample lists fewer than 25,000 clones; around 20% were seen once. The sample was adjacent normal tissue. The source is a male donor with papillary thyroid cancer or a benign thyroid nodule (not recorded which). Some clones in this sample may be carry-over from other donors' samples. The chain recombines TRBV20-1 with TRBJ2-7; possibly TRBD2 for D (6 bases). In nucleotides, the CDR3 is TGCAGTGCCAGACTAGAGAGCTCCTACGAGCAGTACTTC. It is translated as CSARLESSYEQYF.